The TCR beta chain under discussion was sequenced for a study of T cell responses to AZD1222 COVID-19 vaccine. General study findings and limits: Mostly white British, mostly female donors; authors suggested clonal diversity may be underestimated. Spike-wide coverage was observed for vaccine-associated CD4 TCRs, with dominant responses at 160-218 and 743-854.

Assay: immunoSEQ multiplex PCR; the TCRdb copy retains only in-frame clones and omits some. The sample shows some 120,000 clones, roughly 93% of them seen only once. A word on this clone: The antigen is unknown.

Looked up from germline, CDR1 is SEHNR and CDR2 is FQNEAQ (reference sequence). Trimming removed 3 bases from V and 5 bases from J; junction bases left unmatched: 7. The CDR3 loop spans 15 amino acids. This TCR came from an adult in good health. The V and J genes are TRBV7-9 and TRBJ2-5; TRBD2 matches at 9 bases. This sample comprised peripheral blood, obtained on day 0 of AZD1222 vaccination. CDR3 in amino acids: CASSFGAGGLETQYF. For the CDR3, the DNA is TGTGCCAGCAGCTTCGGTGCGGGAGGGTTGGAGACCCAGTACTTC.